This entry features one T cell receptor (beta chain) sequence. Antigen specificity is unknown. The entry originates in a study of T cells in localized non-small cell lung cancer. Overall study results and limits: There were a median 57 of the top 100 tumor clones appearing in adjacent lung. Elevated blood T cell density was associated with longer overall survival.

The method was immunoSEQ multiplex PCR; TCRdb's version includes in-frame clones alone and lacks a portion of them. The top ten hold 15% of the sample, which has tens of thousands of clones, roughly 90% seen once. Trimming took 3 bases from V and 2 from J, leaving 17 bases between them. CDR1 and CDR2 (germline): KGHSH, LQKENI. There are 16 residues in the CDR3. This sequence joins TRBV18 and TRBJ2-7; TRBD1 might be the D (6 bases). The sequence was collected from a man aged 40 to 75 with stage I squamous cell lung carcinoma. The sequencing used peripheral blood, collected before any cancer treatment. The CDR3 spells CASSPRQDRPTYEQYF. CDR3 nucleotide sequence: TGTGCCAGCTCACCTCGCCAGGACAGACCCACCTACGAGCAGTACTTC. Based on the CDR3 plus reference TRBV18 and TRBJ2-7, the full variable domain is NAGVMQNPRHLVRRRGQEARLRCSPMKGHSHVYWYRQLPEEGLKFMVYLQKENIIDESGMPKERFSAEFPKEGPSILRIQQVVRGDSAAYFCASSPRQDRPTYEQYFGPGTRLTVT.